The 21 T cell receptor beta chains below come from one sample, sequenced in a study of breast tumors, draining lymph nodes, adjacent tissues. TCRdb reanalysed the multiplex PCR reads using MiXCR and keeps one entry per CDR3 protein. The table includes over 60,000 distinct CDR3 sequences, roughly 59% detected once. The sequencing sample was made of breast tumor tissue. These receptors were collected from a female donor with breast cancer. Some clones in this sample may be carry-over from other donors' samples.

There are many counts of this clonotype. The chain carries TRBV20-1 and TRBJ2-7; D possibly matches TRBD1 or TRBD2 (5 bases each). This CDR3 is 12 amino acids long. V was shortened by 4 bases and J by 4 bases, with 11 bases between the two germline ends. The germline gives CDR1 DFQATT, CDR2 SNEGSKA (reference sequence). The DNA for the CDR3 is TGCAGTGCTACTAGGGACCGTTACGAGCAGTACTTC. Translating it yields CSATRDRYEQYF.

In its sample, this clonotype was seen many times. The rearrangement links TRBV7-9 to TRBJ1-2, with a tentative D call TRBD1 (5 bases). The CDR3 loop spans 14 amino acids. Trimming took 5 bases from V and 2 from J, leaving 12 bases between them. Per germline, CDR1 SEHNR and CDR2 FQNEAQ (reference sequence). The CDR3: CASSPMGGNYGYTF. CDR3 nucleotides: TGTGCCAGCAGCCCGATGGGGGGGAACTATGGCTACACCTTC.

The chain recombines TRBV5-6 with TRBJ2-3; a weak D match, TRBD2 (6 bases). Between the trimmed V and J ends, which lost 1 base and 6 bases, there was a span of 15 bases. Germline CDR1 and CDR2: SGHDT and YYEEEE. There are 15 residues in the CDR3. The CDR3 region is CASSLMGTGGDTQYF. For the CDR3, the DNA is TGTGCCAGCAGCTTGATGGGGACCGGGGGTGATACGCAGTATTTT.

This clonotype was counted many times. This sequence joins TRBV5-1 and TRBJ2-5; D remains unclear. Trimming stripped 5 bases from V and 3 bases from J, with 17 bases between. The CDR3 sequence is 15 residues long. Germline V CDR1 and CDR2: SGHRS, YFSETQ. DNA for the CDR3: TGCGCCAGCAGTTTCTTGGACCATACAAAAGAGACCCAGTACTTC. Its protein is CASSFLDHTKETQYF.

In this sample, this clonotype turned up many times. The DNA for the CDR3 is TGCAGCGCCCTGATCACCTCTGGTGGGGCCAACGTCCTGACTTTC. Protein product: CSALITSGGANVLTF. The rearrangement joins TRBV29-1 to TRBJ2-6; D is unclear. Trimming removed 7 bases from V and 3 bases from J, with 16 bases in between. The CDR3 loop spans 15 amino acids. Germline V CDR1 and CDR2: SQVTM, ANQGSEA.

The chain carries TRBV5-1 and TRBJ1-6; tentative D call: TRBD1 (5 bases). The germline gives CDR1 SGHRS, CDR2 YFSETQ. V lost 2 bases and J 9 bases, leaving 9 bases between the germline ends. CDR3 length: 13 residues. The CDR3 DNA reads TGCGCCAGCAGCTTAATCGGGGGTTCACCCCTCCACTTT. As protein: CASSLIGGSPLHF.

As concerns this clonotype: Possible read error: a much larger clone is one base away. The chain is built from TRBV7-6 and TRBJ2-5, with 13 bases lining up with TRBD2. This CDR3 comprises 15 residues. Per germline, CDR1 SGHVS and CDR2 FNYEAQ. The CDR3 DNA is TGTGCCAGCGGCTTGGAACTAGCGGGGGGGGAGACCCAGTACTTC. Its translation: CASGLELAGGETQYF.

The V gene is TRBV7-2, the J gene TRBJ2-1; D assignment may be TRBD1 or TRBD2 (5 bases each). This CDR3 has 16 residues. The germline V and J ends were trimmed by 5 bases and 3 bases, with 17 bases remaining between them. Germline CDR1 and CDR2: SGHTA and FQGNSA. CDR3 DNA sequence: TGTGCCAGCAGCCCCAGGGTGGGGGTAAGCTACAATGAGCAGTTCTTC. It specifies CASSPRVGVSYNEQFF. Complete variable domain (other parts from reference TRBV7-2 and TRBJ2-1): GAGVSQSPSNKVTEKGKDVELRCDPISGHTALYWYRQSLGQGLEFLIYFQGNSAPDKSGLPSDRFSAERTGGSVSTLTIQRTQQEDSAVYLCASSPRVGVSYNEQFFGPGTRLTVL.

The chain links TRBV6-2 or TRBV6-3 to TRBJ2-7; 12 bases are a match to TRBD2. Germline CDR1 reads MNHEY; CDR2 reads SVGEGT. With V trimmed by 4 bases and J by 2 bases, 3 bases remained unmatched. CDR3 length: 15 amino acids. CDR3 nucleotides: TGTGCCAGCAGTTTCCTAGCGGGAGGGCCCTACGAGCAGTACTTC. Its protein product is CASSFLAGGPYEQYF.

V usage is TRBV20-1 and J usage is TRBJ1-2, with a weak D call TRBD1 (5 bases). With 3 bases removed from V and 6 bases from J, the gap between germline ends came to 17 bases. Germline-derived CDR1 and CDR2 are DFQATT and SNEGSKA (reference sequence). The CDR3 runs to 14 residues. The chain's CDR3 is CSARGGGGRDGYTF. Written as DNA, the CDR3 is TGCAGTGCTAGGGGTGGGGGAGGCAGAGATGGCTACACCTTC.

As to this clonotype: The final CDR3 position lacks the conserved phenylalanine or tryptophan, pointing to a likely read error. The V call is TRBV19, the J call TRBJ2-1; 9 positions match TRBD1. After removal of 9 bases from V and 3 bases from J, the junction contained 12 bases not matched to a gene. The V gene's germline CDR1 is LNHDA and CDR2 SQIVND (reference sequence). The CDR3 runs 16 residues. CDR3 amino acids: CASSPLGTGSYNEQFS. In nucleotides, the CDR3 is TGTGCCAGCAGCCCTCTCGGGACAGGGAGCTACAATGAGCAGTTCTCC.

There are many counts of this clonotype. The genes are TRBV6-2 or TRBV6-3 and TRBJ2-5, with 12 bases identical to TRBD2. Germline V gene sequence: CDR1 MNHEY, CDR2 SVGEGT. Trimming removed 6 bases from V and 5 bases from J; junction bases left unmatched: 13. CDR3 length equals 17 residues. As DNA, the CDR3 is TGTGCCAGCAGGGCAGCCCGGCTAGCGGGGGGGCGGGAGACCCAGTACTTC. Translating gives CASRAARLAGGRETQYF.

The chain uses TRBV2 and TRBJ2-7; 12 nucleotides agree with TRBD2. The germline gives CDR1 SNHLY, CDR2 FYNNEI. This CDR3 contains 15 residues. Germline trimming cut 3 bases from V and 3 bases from J; bases unmatched to any gene: 3. Here the CDR3 DNA reads TGTGCCAGCAGTGACCCGACTAGCGGGGGCTACGAGCAGTACTTC. Protein sequence: CASSDPTSGGYEQYF.

V and J are TRBV9 and TRBJ2-7; D is uncertain. The CDR3 has 15 residues. Germline CDR1 is SGDLS and CDR2 is YYNGEE. The germline V and J ends were trimmed by 2 bases and 4 bases, with 16 bases remaining between them. The CDR3 protein is CASSVPGLGMYEQYF. The CDR3 nucleotides are TGTGCCAGCAGCGTCCCGGGCCTTGGTATGTACGAGCAGTACTTC.

The rearrangement links TRBV7-8 to TRBJ1-6; D may be TRBD1 (6 bases). This CDR3 region has 14 residues. Looked up from germline, CDR1 is SGHVS and CDR2 is FQNEAQ. The V gene lost 9 bases and the J gene lost 9 bases, with 18 bases spanning the gap. The chain's CDR3 is CASSPDRSSSPLHF. The DNA for the CDR3 is TGTGCCAGTAGCCCCGACAGGAGTAGTTCACCCCTCCACTTT.

This chain uses TRBV29-1 with TRBJ2-7; 13 nucleotides agree with TRBD2. Germline assignment: CDR1 SQVTM and CDR2 ANQGSEA. The CDR3 spans 13 residues. J was trimmed by 7 bases and V by 7 bases; bases with no gene match: 7. Here the CDR3 DNA reads TGCAGCGCCCGGACTAGCGGGAGCCCGGAGCAGTACTTC. It translates to CSARTSGSPEQYF.

In this sample, this clonotype turned up many times. V and J are TRBV5-8 and TRBJ1-4, with D uncertain. Trimming took off 2 bases at V and 10 bases at J, with 9 bases between the two ends. Germline assignment: CDR1 SGHTS and CDR2 YDEGEE. The CDR3 contains 12 residues. CDR3 DNA: TGTGCCAGCAGCTTTTCCGGTGGAAAACTGTTTTTT. This translates into CASSFSGGKLFF.

V and J are TRBV29-1 and TRBJ1-5; no clear D gene. The CDR3 length is 16 residues. V lost 8 bases and J 2 bases, leaving 22 bases between the germline ends. Germline values: CDR1 SQVTM, CDR2 ANQGSEA. Here the CDR3 DNA reads TGCAGCCCTGCTGAGTTGGCAGTAAATCGCAATCAGCCCCAGCATTTT. As protein: CSPAELAVNRNQPQHF.

This clonotype has ten or more counts. This may be a read error, as it is one base from a much larger clone. The chain combines TRBV7-3 with TRBJ2-5, with D unclear. This CDR3 contains 13 residues. The germline CDR1 and CDR2 sequences are SGHTA and FQGTGA. The CDR3 sequence is CANSLGREETQYF. The DNA for the CDR3 is TGTGCCAACAGCTTAGGACGCGAAGAGACCCAGTACTTC.

There are a few counts of this clonotype. The chain joins TRBV6-6 to TRBJ2-7; D perhaps matches TRBD2 (5 bases). The CDR3 consists of 12 residues. V was trimmed by 8 bases and J by 6 bases, leaving 14 bases between them. CDR1 is MNHNY and CDR2 is SVGAGI in the germline V gene (reference sequence). CDR3 region: CASRTGLREQYF. CDR3 nucleotide sequence: TGTGCCAGCCGAACGGGGTTGCGCGAGCAGTACTTC.

In its sample, this clonotype was seen many times. The chain couples TRBV7-6 to TRBJ2-3, with 7 bases aligning to TRBD1. Per the germline V gene, CDR1 is SGHVS and CDR2 is FNYEAQ. The junction had 9 bases not matched to a gene; V was cut back by 2 bases and J by 4 bases. CDR3 size: 16 residues. CDR3 coding DNA: TGTGCCAGCAGCTTACGTCAGGGGGTTTTGCCAGATACGCAGTATTTT. Translation: CASSLRQGVLPDTQYF.